One sample yielded the 8 T cell receptor beta chains listed below, sequenced in a study of blood T cell repertoires in COVID-19. Sequencing used immunoSEQ multiplex PCR; TCRdb keeps in-frame clones, though not all of them. The sample contains over 150,000 clones, more than 65% of which appear only once. What was sequenced was peripheral blood. The origin of the receptors is a human donor in a cohort sampled during active COVID-19.

The J gene is TRBJ2-3, the V gene TRBV29-1; 14 bases line up with TRBD2. This CDR3 has 15 residues. V shed 6 bases, J shed 1 base, and the junction held 3 bases outside the gene matches. Germline-derived CDR1 and CDR2 are SQVTM and ANQGSEA. CDR3: CSVSGLAGGTDTQYF. Here the CDR3 DNA reads TGCAGCGTATCGGGACTAGCGGGAGGCACAGATACGCAGTATTTT.

A remark on this clone: The same CDR3 also results from other DNA sequences found in this sample. V is TRBV5-1 and J is TRBJ2-5; 7 bases are shared with TRBD1. J was trimmed by 4 bases and V by 1 base; bases with no gene match: 1. This CDR3 has 13 amino acids. The V gene's germline CDR1 is SGHRS and CDR2 YFSETQ. This CDR3 is CASSLPGGETQYF. CDR3 coding DNA: TGCGCCAGCAGCTTGCCAGGGGGAGAGACCCAGTACTTC.

This rearrangement joins TRBV11-2 to TRBJ1-1; no clear D. The ends were cut back, 6 bases at V and 10 bases at J, with 15 bases in the middle. The CDR3 has 12 amino acids. Germline CDR1 and CDR2: SGHAT and FQNNGV. CDR3 amino acids: CASSTYKQRAFF. In nucleotides, the CDR3 is TGTGCCAGCAGTACTTATAAGCAAAGAGCTTTCTTT.

This chain joins TRBV11-2 and TRBJ2-1; D uncertain. The germline V gene encodes CDR1 SGHAT and CDR2 FQNNGV. Deletions cut 5 bases from V and 4 bases from J, with 15 bases between. The CDR3 extends over 15 amino acids. The chain's CDR3 is CASSPSSSQYNEQFF. The CDR3 DNA follows: TGTGCCAGCAGCCCATCTAGTTCGCAATACAATGAGCAGTTCTTC. The whole variable domain, filled in from reference TRBV11-2 and TRBJ2-1, reads EAGVAQSPRYKIIEKRQSVAFWCNPISGHATLYWYQQILGQGPKLLIQFQNNGVVDDSQLPKDRFSAERLKGVDSTLKIQPAKLEDSAVYLCASSPSSSQYNEQFFGPGTRLTVL.

V and J are TRBV6-5 and TRBJ2-3, with D perhaps TRBD1 (5 bases). The length of the CDR3 is 16 residues. Germline CDR1 is MNHEY and CDR2 is SVGAGI. V dropped 2 bases and J dropped 2 bases, with 14 bases sitting between them. The CDR3 DNA reads TGTGCCAGCAGTTACGGGGCAAACCAGTACACAGATACGCAGTATTTT. Translating it yields CASSYGANQYTDTQYF.

This clone was seen only a few times. The chain joins TRBV5-1 to TRBJ2-2, with TRBD2 as a possible D gene (5 bases). The CDR3 loop spans 15 amino acids. Per germline, CDR1 SGHRS and CDR2 YFSETQ. Trimming cost V 1 base and J 0 bases, with 7 bases left between them. The CDR3, as DNA: TGCGCCAGCAGCTTGCCGGGGACGAACACCGGGGAGCTGTTTTTT. It is translated as CASSLPGTNTGELFF.

As for this clone: Other nucleotide sequences in the sample specify the same CDR3. J is TRBJ2-7 and V is TRBV4-1; TRBD2 aligns across 10 bases. There are 15 residues in the CDR3. The V segment lost 3 bases and the J segment 0 bases; nucleotides outside the gene matches: 2. Germline loops: CDR1 MGHRA, CDR2 YSYEKL. DNA of the CDR3: TGCGCCAGCAGCCAGGTAGCGGGAGGCTCCTACGAGCAGTACTTC. Translating it yields CASSQVAGGSYEQYF.

A note on this clone: The same CDR3 can be traced to other DNA sequences in this sample. The CDR3 coding sequence is TGTGCCAGTAGTCCAGGACAGGGACCCTACGAGCAGTACTTC. Its protein is CASSPGQGPYEQYF. The genes are TRBV19 and TRBJ2-7; 8 bases are shared with TRBD1. The J segment lost 2 bases and the V segment lost 5 bases, leaving 5 bases of the junction unmatched. The CDR3 runs to 14 residues. The germline gives CDR1 LNHDA, CDR2 SQIVND (reference sequence).